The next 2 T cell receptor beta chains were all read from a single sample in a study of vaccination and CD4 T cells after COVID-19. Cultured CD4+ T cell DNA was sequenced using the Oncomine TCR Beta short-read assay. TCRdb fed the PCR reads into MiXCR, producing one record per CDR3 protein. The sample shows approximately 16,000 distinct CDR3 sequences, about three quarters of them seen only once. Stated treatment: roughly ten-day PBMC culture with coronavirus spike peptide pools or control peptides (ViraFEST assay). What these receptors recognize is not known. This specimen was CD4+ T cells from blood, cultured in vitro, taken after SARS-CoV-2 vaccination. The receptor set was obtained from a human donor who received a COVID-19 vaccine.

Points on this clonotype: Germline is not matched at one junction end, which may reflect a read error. The CDR3 nucleotides read TGTGCCAGCAGCTCCCCGCCTGGCGGGGGAGGGAGCACAGATGCGCAGTATTTT. It translates to CASSSPPGGGGSTDAQYF. The chain is built from TRBV7-2 and TRBJ2-3; 7 positions match TRBD2. This CDR3 region has 18 residues. In germline, CDR1 is SGHTA, CDR2 FQGNSA.

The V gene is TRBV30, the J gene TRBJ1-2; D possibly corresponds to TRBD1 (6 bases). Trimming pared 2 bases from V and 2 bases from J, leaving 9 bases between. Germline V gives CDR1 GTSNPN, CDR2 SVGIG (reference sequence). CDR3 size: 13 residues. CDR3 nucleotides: TGTGCCTGGAGTAACGACAGGAACTATGGCTACACCTTC. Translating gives CAWSNDRNYGYTF.